This T cell receptor (beta chain) was observed in a study of vaccination and CD4 T cells after COVID-19 (dated by TCRdb to between 2021 and 2024). About the full investigation: SARS-CoV-2 positivity had been established in the convalescent patients by nasal swab PCR, and mild disease was recorded in under ten of these patients and severe disease in one. In 10 COVID-19 convalescent patients and a few infection-naive healthy vaccine recipients, researchers compared the spike-specific CD4+ TCR repertoire from before mRNA vaccination with the repertoire from after. Control cultures used a CEFX viral epitope pool as positive control, an HIV-1 Nef peptide pool as negative control, or no peptide. Overlapping spike peptide pools from SARS-CoV-2 and from the common cold coronaviruses HCoV-NL63, HCoV-OC43 and HCoV-229E were used as culture stimuli. Post-COVID blood samples from convalescent patients were collected a median of around 100 days after diagnosis, with a range of about 30 to 170 days. Participants got two doses of the Pfizer-BioNTech BNT162b2 vaccine (n=8) or two doses of the Moderna mRNA-1273 vaccine (n=2). The time from the second vaccine dose to post-vaccine blood sampling had a median of roughly 77 days and ranged from about 12 to 241 days. The convalescent cohort included six males and four females, with two Hispanic individuals, seven Caucasians, two Asians and one multiracial person. Results the study describes overall, beyond this receptor: Among the post-vaccine SARS-CoV-2-reactive clones in convalescent patients, a median about 89% showed up only after vaccination, which suggests vaccine-specific priming. In convalescent patients, nearly all vaccine-specific clones (304 of 307) were found to be mono-reactive for SARS-CoV-2 spike rather than cross-reactive with common cold coronaviruses. Although the median number of SARS-CoV-2-reactive clonotypes went up from roughly 23 after infection to about 38 after vaccination, the increase was not significant. The number of convalescent patients in the study was relatively small, and the study did not examine early timepoints following natural infection.

A note on this clonotype: Its antigen remains unidentified. No base quality information exists; no much larger clone differs at one position.

Cut back by 11 bases and 0 bases, the V and J ends lie 11 bases apart. The CDR3 measures 13 amino acids from cysteine to phenylalanine. The sequence is cut down to CDR3 DNA, 39 bases in frame from base 1. Reading the germline V gene gives CDR1 ENHRY and CDR2 SYGVKD. This specimen's treatment or condition label, per the study, means: roughly 11-day PBMC culture with coronavirus spike peptide pools or control peptides (ViraFEST assay). The study used the ViraFEST assay, which expanded antigen-specific T cells with peptide pools and then identified expanded clonotypes by TCR sequencing. The positive SARS-CoV-2 PCR tests of the convalescent patients were dated from March to December 2020, before the Alpha, Beta and Delta variants emerged in the United States. PBMCs were cultured at roughly 1.8 million per well in IMDM supplemented with 5% human AB serum and around 10 IU/ml IL-2, with around 10 ug/ml peptide pools added. On days 3 and 7, half of the culture medium was replaced with fresh IL-2-containing medium. After 10 to 11 days of culture, CD4+ T cells were isolated by negative selection with the EasySep CD4+ T cell isolation kit. Ficoll-Paque Plus gradient centrifugation was used to isolate PBMCs from whole blood, and the isolated PBMCs were then either used fresh or cryopreserved at -140C. Each culture condition was generally run in triplicate wells.

Libraries came from PCR. At the Johns Hopkins FTIC core, DNA from the cultured CD4+ T cells underwent TCR sequencing with the Oncomine TCR Beta short-read assay. The QIAamp micro DNA kit was used to extract genomic DNA from the cultured CD4+ T cells. Oncomine TCR Beta libraries made from cultured CD4+ T cells were pooled using unique dual indexes and sequenced on an Illumina iSeq 100. Regarding the original processing steps: Non-productive sequences were filtered out, and CDR3s that did not start with C, did not end with F or W, or were shorter than 7 amino acids were discarded. Antigen-specific clonotypes were identified with the MANAFEST web application by comparing peptide-stimulated wells with reference and other culture wells. Positive clones required FDR below 0.05, an odds ratio above 5, and productive frequency above 0.1% in at least two of three replicate wells. Clonotypes that were significantly expanded in both SARS-CoV-2 spike wells and at least one common cold coronavirus spike condition were defined as cross-reactive. Levenshtein distances (stringdist) and unrooted phylogenetic trees (ape) in R version 3.6.1 were used to assess CDR3 homology. TCRdb applied fastp at Q25 and MiXCR to the public reads, then kept only in-frame beta chains. Here each entry gathers all rows of one CDR3 protein and keeps the most common genes and DNA. TCRdb, not the original authors, processed these V and J calls. Across this sample there are around 14,000 distinct CDR3 sequences, with under 60% seen only once. About 8.3% of the sample rests with the top ten.

What was sequenced was CD4+ T cells from blood, cultured in vitro. The TCR was taken from a human donor who had recovered from COVID-19. The rearrangement combines TRBV10-3 with TRBJ2-1; the D gene identity is not certain. The nucleotide sequence is TGTGCCGCCTGCCCTAGCTCCTACAATGAGCAGTTCTTC. It translates as CAACPSSYNEQFF.